The 18 T cell receptor beta chains presented below share a single source sample, sequenced in a study of cytomegalovirus exposure and HLA in healthy donors (dated 2017 in TCRdb). Libraries were constructed by the immunoSEQ multiplex PCR assay. For the multiplex PCR, a mixture combining 60 forward primers for TCR Vbeta segments and 13 reverse primers for TCR Jbeta segments was used. TCRdb provides this immuneACCESS table in a form limited to in-frame rearrangements. Some clones are lacking; in checked studies, under half of them reflect an unresolved V gene, and why the rest are absent is not known. Here the sample has about 130,000 clones; roughly four fifths occur a single time. The top ten clones comprise under 8.5% of the sample. The specimen was PBMCs. These receptors came from a male donor in good health and CMV-seronegative.

This chain uses TRBV27 with TRBJ2-7, with a tentative D call TRBD1 (5 bases). The CDR3 is 15 residues long. Trimming removed 2 bases from V and 0 bases from J, with 11 bases in between. Per germline, CDR1 MNHEY and CDR2 SMNVEV (reference sequence). The CDR3 here is CASSLRQGSSYEQYF. CDR3 nucleotides: TGTGCCAGCAGTTTACGCCAGGGTTCCTCCTACGAGCAGTACTTC.

The chain is built from TRBV13 and TRBJ2-1, with 14 bases matching TRBD2. Germline values: CDR1 PRHDT, CDR2 FYEKMQ (reference sequence). The CDR3 has 20 amino acids. The J segment lost 4 bases and the V segment lost 5 bases, leaving 16 bases of the junction unmatched. The CDR3 protein is CASSIGLAGGTEQTYNEQFF. CDR3 DNA: TGTGCCAGCAGCATCGGACTAGCGGGAGGCACAGAACAAACTTACAATGAGCAGTTCTTC.

In its sample, this clone was seen once. This chain links TRBV4-1 with TRBJ1-2, with D uncertain. The germline V gene has CDR1 MGHRA and CDR2 YSYEKL. This CDR3 has 16 residues. V was trimmed by 2 bases and J by 5 bases, leaving 18 bases between them. Here the CDR3 DNA reads TGCGCCAGCAGCCAACGTGGGTCGGGAGCTGCTTATGGCTACACCTTC. Encoded protein: CASSQRGSGAAYGYTF.

The rearrangement links TRBV7-6 to TRBJ2-5, with 7 bases aligning to TRBD1. The trim removed 5 bases at V and 1 base at J, leaving 10 bases unmatched. The CDR3 has 16 amino acids. Germline V gene sequence: CDR1 SGHVS, CDR2 FNYEAQ. CDR3 protein: CASSDRQGPTQETQYF. CDR3 bases: TGTGCCAGCAGCGACAGACAGGGACCAACCCAAGAGACCCAGTACTTC.

The J gene is TRBJ1-2, the V gene TRBV4-3; 11 bases fit TRBD1. Per germline, CDR1 LGHNA and CDR2 YSLEER. Trimming cost V 3 bases and J 7 bases; bases outside gene matches: 7. This CDR3 region has 15 residues. Here the CDR3 reads CASSQILGTGGGYTF. The CDR3, as DNA: TGCGCCAGCAGCCAGATCCTCGGGACAGGGGGTGGCTACACCTTC.

Concerning this clone itself: This sample includes further DNA sequences coding for the same CDR3. In DNA, the CDR3 is TGTGCCAGCAGCTTAGGGGGACAGGGTTCCTACGAGCAGTACTTC. This codes for CASSLGGQGSYEQYF. V and J are TRBV13 and TRBJ2-7; 9 bases line up with TRBD1. The V gene end was trimmed by 0 bases and the J gene end by 1 base; junction bases not matched to a gene: 1. Germline CDR1 reads PRHDT; CDR2 reads FYEKMQ (reference sequence). The CDR3 is 15 residues long.

Many counts were recorded for this clone. The genes are TRBV4-2 and TRBJ1-2, with D perhaps TRBD1 (6 bases). Per germline, CDR1 LGHNA and CDR2 YNFKEQ. The CDR3 consists of 13 residues. Trimming removed 5 bases from V and 4 bases from J, with 11 bases in between. In DNA form, the CDR3 reads TGTGCCAGCAGCAAAACAGGGTCCTATGGCTACACCTTC. This sequence encodes CASSKTGSYGYTF.

CDR3 in amino acids: CASSPGGTSGTDTQYF. The CDR3, as DNA: TGTGCCAGCAGCCCCGGAGGGACTAGCGGCACAGATACGCAGTATTTT. The chain has TRBV11-3 and TRBJ2-3; 10 bases are a match to TRBD2. J was trimmed by 1 base and V by 5 bases; bases with no gene match: 6. CDR1 is SGHNT and CDR2 is YENEEA in the germline V gene. The CDR3 is made up of 16 amino acids.

This clone was recorded once. The rearrangement links TRBV6-1 to TRBJ2-1; D possibly corresponds to TRBD1 (6 bases). The V end lost 6 bases, the J end lost 6 bases, and 15 bases lay between the germline ends. Germline V gene lookup returns CDR1 MNHNS and CDR2 SASEGT. This CDR3 comprises 14 residues. In DNA, the CDR3 is TGTGCCAGCAGGGGCTGGACAGCCAGCAATGAGCAGTTCTTC. This codes for CASRGWTASNEQFF.

DNA of the CDR3: TGTGCCAGTAGTTCCAAGCGGGGGAGCTCCTACGAGCAGTACTTC. Its protein product is CASSSKRGSSYEQYF. The chain carries TRBV19 and TRBJ2-7; 8 nucleotides line up with TRBD2. Germline V gene sequence: CDR1 LNHDA, CDR2 SQIVND (reference sequence). The junction had 6 bases not matched to a gene; V was cut back by 5 bases and J by 0 bases. The CDR3 sequence is 15 residues long.

The chain combines TRBV29-1 with TRBJ2-5; D may be TRBD1 (7 bases). The J call is uncertain, as TRBJ2-7 better fits the DNA end. Germline-derived CDR1 and CDR2 are SQVTM and ANQGSEA. CDR3 length: 17 amino acids. For the CDR3, the DNA is TGCAGCGTTGCCCTCATGGGAGGAGGGGGCGGTAGCCACGAGCAGTACTTC. It codes for CSVALMGGGGGSHEQYF.

This chain links TRBV6-5 with TRBJ2-7; TRBD2 might be the D (6 bases). The CDR3 spans 12 residues. Germline V CDR1 and CDR2: MNHEY, SVGAGI. Trimming pared 0 bases from V and 7 bases from J, leaving 7 bases between. CDR3 sequence (DNA): TGTGCCAGCAGTTACTCTGCGGGGGAGCAGTACTTC. This codes for CASSYSAGEQYF.

In DNA, the CDR3 is TGTGCCAGCAGCCCCCCCACAGGGGGCGAATATGGCTACACCTTC. This gives the protein CASSPPTGGEYGYTF. The chain has TRBV6-6 and TRBJ1-2; the match to TRBD1 covers 9 bases. The CDR3 spans 15 residues. J gave up 5 bases and V 6 bases, and 10 bases lay outside the gene matches. Germline V gene lookup returns CDR1 MNHNY and CDR2 SVGAGI (reference sequence).

V and J are TRBV19 and TRBJ2-7; maybe TRBD1 (8 bases). V was shortened by 5 bases and J by 1 base, with 21 bases between the two germline ends. The CDR3 runs to 17 residues. CDR1 is LNHDA and CDR2 is SQIVND in the germline V gene (reference sequence). CDR3 sequence (DNA): TGTGCCAGTAGTCCTCCGCGGACAGGGAGGGGTTCCTACGAGCAGTACTTC. This codes for CASSPPRTGRGSYEQYF.

The genes are TRBV5-1 and TRBJ2-1, with 9 positions matching TRBD1. The germline gives CDR1 SGHRS, CDR2 YFSETQ. The CDR3 runs 16 residues. The V gene end was trimmed by 5 bases and the J gene end by 2 bases; junction bases not matched to a gene: 8. The CDR3 DNA follows: TGCGCCAGCAGAACGGGACAGGGCCTTCCCTACAATGAGCAGTTCTTC. Its protein is CASRTGQGLPYNEQFF. The variable domain in full, completed from reference TRBV5-1 and TRBJ2-1, reads KAGVTQTPRYLIKTRGQQVTLSCSPISGHRSVSWYQQTPGQGLQFLFEYFSETQRNKGNFPGRFSGRQFSNSRSEMNVSTLELGDSALYLCASRTGQGLPYNEQFFGPGTRLTVL.

The rearrangement links TRBV18 to TRBJ2-3; 8 nucleotides agree with TRBD1. V was pared by 5 bases and J by 4 bases, with 5 bases of the junction left unmatched. The length of the CDR3 is 14 residues. Germline V CDR1 and CDR2: KGHSH, LQKENI. The CDR3 coding sequence is TGTGCCAGCTCATCTAACAGGGGGTCAGATACGCAGTATTTT. Its translation is CASSSNRGSDTQYF. The full variable domain, its missing parts supplied by reference TRBV18 and TRBJ2-3, is NAGVMQNPRHLVRRRGQEARLRCSPMKGHSHVYWYRQLPEEGLKFMVYLQKENIIDESGMPKERFSAEFPKEGPSILRIQQVVRGDSAAYFCASSSNRGSDTQYFGPGTRLTVL.

This clone was observed a handful of times. V and J are TRBV28 and TRBJ1-3; TRBD1 is a possible D gene (5 bases). V lost 1 base and J 0 bases, leaving 22 bases between the germline ends. Germline V gene sequence: CDR1 MDHEN, CDR2 SYDVKM. The CDR3 runs to 20 residues. The CDR3 coding sequence is TGTGCCAGCAGTTTATTAATCGGGACTCCCAGAGACAACTCTGGAAACACCATATATTTT. Amino acids: CASSLLIGTPRDNSGNTIYF.

V gene TRBV2 combines with J gene TRBJ2-1; 10 positions match TRBD1. This CDR3 has 14 amino acids. The ends lost 5 bases at V and 4 bases at J; junction bases unmatched: 2. Germline CDR1 and CDR2: SNHLY and FYNNEI. CDR3 DNA sequence: TGTGCCAGCAGTTGGGACAGGGGATACAATGAGCAGTTCTTC. Its protein is CASSWDRGYNEQFF.